The 10 T cell receptor beta chains listed next were all sequenced from one sample in a study of Ad26.COV2.S vaccination and SARS-CoV-2 variants. Libraries were prepared by immunoSEQ multiplex PCR; TCRdb keeps only in-frame clonotypes and omits some of them. The sample consists of some 480,000 clones, roughly 87% of them appearing once. Documented treatment: approximately 18 received Ad26.COV2.S at low or high dose, single or two shots; roughly five received placebo; per-sample allocation not given. Vaccine and placebo recipients were sampled on day 63 after the first injection. This specimen was peripheral blood, taken in a trial of Ad26.COV2.S vaccine versus placebo. All receptors derive from a person between 18 and 65 years old who received the Ad26.COV2.S COVID-19 vaccine or a placebo.

The V gene is TRBV4-2, the J gene TRBJ2-1, with 10 bases fitting TRBD2. Trimming took 0 bases from V and 5 from J; bases not matched to a gene: 7. The CDR3 sequence is 17 residues long. Germline V gives CDR1 LGHNA, CDR2 YNFKEQ. The CDR3 region is CASSQDFSGRANNEQFF. For the CDR3, the DNA is TGTGCCAGCAGCCAAGACTTCAGCGGGAGGGCCAACAATGAGCAGTTCTTC.

This chain links TRBV7-2 with TRBJ2-3, with D possibly being TRBD1 (7 bases). V shed 2 bases and J shed 2 bases, with 20 bases lying between them. The CDR3 runs 18 residues. Germline V lookup: CDR1 SGHTA, CDR2 FQGNSA. The CDR3 sequence is CASSLRQGSAGTTDTQYF. The CDR3 nucleotides read TGTGCCAGCAGCTTAAGACAGGGCAGCGCGGGAACCACAGATACGCAGTATTTT.

This clone was detected once. The V and J genes are TRBV28 and TRBJ1-3; 7 bases agree with TRBD1. Germline V lookup: CDR1 MDHEN, CDR2 SYDVKM. The trim removed 4 bases at V and 4 bases at J, leaving 4 bases unmatched. CDR3 size: 14 residues. The CDR3 bases are TGTGCCAGCAGTTCTACAGGGGCGGGAAACACCATATATTTT. Encoded protein: CASSSTGAGNTIYF.

This chain connects TRBV28 to TRBJ1-5; D unclear. V lost 8 bases and J lost 3, with 20 bases in between. The germline V gene has CDR1 MDHEN and CDR2 SYDVKM. The CDR3 length is 16 residues. In nucleotides, the CDR3 is TGTGCCAGCGAGACCATGGACCCCCTCTTCAATCAGCCCCAGCATTTT. Protein: CASETMDPLFNQPQHF.

This chain links TRBV11-2 with TRBJ2-7, with TRBD2 matching 10 bases. The CDR3 totals 16 residues. Germline loops: CDR1 SGHAT, CDR2 FQNNGV. V lost 0 bases to trimming and J lost 0 bases; unmatched junction nucleotides: 2. As DNA, the CDR3 is TGTGCCAGCAGCTTAGAACTAGCGGGGAACTCCTACGAGCAGTACTTC. This codes for CASSLELAGNSYEQYF.

This clone has only a few counts. J is TRBJ1-5 and V is TRBV28; D ambiguous. Germline V CDR1 and CDR2: MDHEN, SYDVKM. The CDR3 covers 12 residues. V was cut by 5 bases and J by 6 bases, with 8 bases left in between. CDR3 bases: TGTGCCAGCAGTGTCGTATCTCAGCCCCAGCATTTT. Translation: CASSVVSQPQHF.

This chain links TRBV27 with TRBJ1-2; weak D call: TRBD1 (5 bases). The CDR3 totals 15 residues. Germline V gene data show CDR1 as MNHEY and CDR2 as SMNVEV (reference sequence). V lost 6 bases, J lost 0 bases, and 14 bases lay in between. CDR3 DNA: TGTGCCAGCAGAGCACCAACGGGGCCTAACTATGGCTACACCTTC. Protein product: CASRAPTGPNYGYTF.

The CDR3 here is CAWSVGARSNSPLHF. The CDR3 DNA follows: TGTGCCTGGAGTGTAGGTGCCAGGTCCAATTCACCCCTCCACTTT. This chain links TRBV30 with TRBJ1-6, with D unresolved. Trimming took off 0 bases at V and 7 bases at J, with 13 bases between the two ends. CDR3 length: 15 residues. The germline V gene encodes CDR1 GTSNPN and CDR2 SVGIG (reference sequence). Supplemented by reference TRBV30 and TRBJ1-6, the full variable domain reads SQTIHQWPATLVQPVGSPLSLECTVEGTSNPNLYWYRQAAGRGLQLLFYSVGIGQISSEVPQNLSASRPQDRQFILSSKKLLLSDSGFYLCAWSVGARSNSPLHFGNGTRLTVT.

V usage is TRBV29-1 and J usage is TRBJ2-6; TRBD2 is a possible D gene (5 bases). Trimming stripped 6 bases from V and 0 bases from J, with 9 bases between. The CDR3 is 14 amino acids. Germline loops: CDR1 SQVTM, CDR2 ANQGSEA. The CDR3 loop reads CSVGMGSGANVLTF. CDR3 coding DNA: TGCAGCGTCGGGATGGGCTCTGGGGCCAACGTCCTGACTTTC. The full variable domain, in which reference TRBV29-1 and TRBJ2-6 provide the parts outside the CDR3, is SAVISQKPSRDICQRGTSLTIQCQVDSQVTMMFWYRQQPGQSLTLIATANQGSEATYESGFVIDKFPISRPNLTFSTLTVSNMSPEDSSIYLCSVGMGSGANVLTFGAGSRLTVL.

The chain uses TRBV6-6 and TRBJ2-7; TRBD2 might be the D (5 bases). This CDR3 region has 11 residues. Germline assignment: CDR1 MNHNY and CDR2 SVGAGI (reference sequence). The V and J ends lost 10 bases and 7 bases respectively, with 14 bases between them. This chain's CDR3 is CATSRGPEQYF. DNA of the CDR3: TGTGCCACCTCCCGGGGTCCTGAGCAGTACTTC.